What follows are 21 T cell receptor beta chains derived from one specimen sequenced in a study of metastatic and nonmetastatic thyroid tumors. Each patient went into thyroid surgery without having received any treatment. Using MiXCR, TCRdb re-called clones from the PCR reads. This table holds 30,000 to 40,000 clones, 15% found once. Material for sequencing was blood. The receptors stem from a male donor with papillary thyroid cancer or a benign thyroid nodule (not recorded which). Some clones in this sample may be carry-over from other donors' samples.

This clone was picked up many times. V is TRBV7-2 and J is TRBJ1-5; weak D call: TRBD1 (5 bases). The CDR3 covers 15 residues. V lost 5 bases and J 7 bases, leaving 18 bases between the germline ends. CDR1 and CDR2 (germline): SGHTA, FQGNSA. CDR3 DNA sequence: TGTGCCAGCAGCCTCACCCAGGGAGGAGGGCAGCCCCAGCATTTT. Protein: CASSLTQGGGQPQHF.

This clone was seen a few times. The chain carries TRBV18 and TRBJ1-2; weak D call: TRBD1 (5 bases). This CDR3 is 14 amino acids long. Trimming took off 2 bases at V and 4 bases at J, with 11 bases between the two ends. Germline CDR1 reads KGHSH; CDR2 reads LQKENI. Here the CDR3 reads CASSPGTGPYGYTF. In nucleotides, the CDR3 is TGTGCCAGCTCACCAGGGACGGGGCCCTATGGCTACACCTTC.

This clone came up many times. The genes are TRBV3-1 and TRBJ2-3; D may match TRBD1 or TRBD2 (7 bases each). This CDR3 contains 15 residues. Germline V CDR1 and CDR2: LGHDT, YNNKEL (reference sequence). Trimming took 3 bases from V and 1 from J, leaving 11 bases between them. The CDR3 coding sequence is TGTGCCAGCAGCCACAGGGGGGGCCGCACAGATACGCAGTATTTT. Translated: CASSHRGGRTDTQYF.

This clone was found many times. The chain combines TRBV30 with TRBJ2-7; 7 bases line up with TRBD2. CDR1 is GTSNPN and CDR2 is SVGIG in the germline V gene (reference sequence). Trimming removed 3 bases from V and 7 bases from J; junction bases left unmatched: 15. CDR3 size: 15 residues. The CDR3 coding sequence is TGTGCCTGGAGCGCCCAGGCTATCGGGACTAATGAGCAGTACTTC. Protein sequence: CAWSAQAIGTNEQYF.

This clone was seen more than once but under ten times. The rearrangement uses TRBV5-4 and TRBJ2-3; D uncertain. The V end was cut by 4 bases, the J end by 3 bases, with 15 bases between. Germline V gene sequence: CDR1 SGHNT, CDR2 YYREEE (reference sequence). The CDR3 is made up of 15 amino acids. The CDR3 bases are TGTGCCAGCAGCCCCGAGATGGGTGGAACAGATACGCAGTATTTT. As protein: CASSPEMGGTDTQYF.

This clone was seen repeatedly, ten times or more. The chain couples TRBV11-2 to TRBJ1-1; D is unresolved. Trimming shortened V by 5 bases and J by 7 bases, and 11 bases separated the two germline ends. CDR3 length: 12 amino acids. CDR1 is SGHAT, CDR2 FQNNGV, per germline. CDR3 nucleotides: TGTGCCAGCAGCCGGAGCCCCTTTGAAGCTTTCTTT. Amino acids: CASSRSPFEAFF.

The sample holds many counts of this clone. The chain recombines TRBV5-1 with TRBJ1-3; D is uncertain. The V and J ends lost 0 bases and 2 bases respectively, with 6 bases between them. Germline CDR1 SGHRS, CDR2 YFSETQ. The CDR3 contains 14 residues. CDR3 region: CASSLDGAGNTIYF. CDR3 bases: TGCGCCAGCAGCTTGGATGGGGCTGGAAACACCATATATTTT.

The chain links TRBV6-1 to TRBJ2-3; TRBD2 aligns across 10 bases. This CDR3 has 15 amino acids. V dropped 3 bases and J dropped 6; count of bases not matched to a gene: 6. Per the germline V gene, CDR1 is MNHNS and CDR2 is SASEGT. CDR3 nucleotide sequence: TGTGCCAGCAGTGACAGCGGGGGGGCTGCGGATACGCAGTATTTT. Translating gives CASSDSGGAADTQYF.

Many counts were recorded for this clone. V gene TRBV10-2 combines with J gene TRBJ1-2; D is perhaps TRBD1 (6 bases). CDR3 length: 14 amino acids. The ends were cut back, 0 bases at V and 2 bases at J, with 7 bases in the middle. Looked up from germline, CDR1 is WSHSY and CDR2 is SAAADI. The CDR3 loop reads CASSESGGNYGYTF. The CDR3 DNA follows: TGCGCCAGCAGTGAGTCAGGGGGGAACTATGGCTACACCTTC.

This clone was seen repeatedly, ten times or more. The V gene is TRBV3-1, the J gene TRBJ2-3; D not certain. The germline CDR1 and CDR2 sequences are LGHDT and YNNKEL (reference sequence). V was shortened by 1 base and J by 1 base, with 3 bases between the two germline ends. The CDR3 is 13 residues long. In nucleotides, the CDR3 is TGTGCCAGCAGCCAAGGAGGCACAGATACGCAGTATTTT. Its translation: CASSQGGTDTQYF.

This clone was observed at least ten times. V usage is TRBV9 and J usage is TRBJ2-3; possibly TRBD1 for D (5 bases). V lost 2 bases and J lost 4, with 14 bases in between. CDR3 length: 15 amino acids. Germline values: CDR1 SGDLS, CDR2 YYNGEE. The CDR3 DNA is TGTGCCAGCAGCGTCATACCAGGGCTGGCAGATACGCAGTATTTT. This gives the protein CASSVIPGLADTQYF.

This clone was observed at least ten times. The rearrangement links TRBV19 to TRBJ2-4, with TRBD1 matching 8 bases. Germline trimming cut 4 bases from V and 1 base from J; bases unmatched to any gene: 18. CDR3 length: 20 amino acids. Germline CDR1 is LNHDA and CDR2 is SQIVND (reference sequence). DNA for the CDR3: TGTGCCAGTAGTAAAAAAACAGGGGGTATGACCGTTGAGGCCAAAAACATTCAGTACTTC. Translation gives CASSKKTGGMTVEAKNIQYF.

The chain links TRBV5-6 to TRBJ2-1, with D perhaps given as TRBD1 or TRBD2 (6 bases each). Deletions cut 0 bases from V and 7 bases from J, with 11 bases between. CDR1 is SGHDT, CDR2 YYEEEE, per germline. The CDR3 spans 14 residues. This chain's CDR3 is CASSLGGARNEQFF. CDR3 bases: TGTGCCAGCAGCTTGGGGGGGGCGCGAAATGAGCAGTTCTTC. The full variable domain, in which reference TRBV5-6 and TRBJ2-1 provide the parts outside the CDR3, is DAGVTQSPTHLIKTRGQQVTLRCSPKSGHDTVSWYQQALGQGPQFIFQYYEEEERQRGNFPDRFSGHQFPNYSSELNVNALLLGDSALYLCASSLGGARNEQFFGPGTRLTVL.

This clone appeared many times. The J gene is TRBJ2-7, the V gene TRBV19; 8 bases are a match to TRBD1. Trimming took 8 bases from V and 5 from J; bases not matched to a gene: 11. The CDR3 has 14 residues. From germline, CDR1 is LNHDA and CDR2 SQIVND (reference sequence). Written as DNA, the CDR3 is TGTGCCAGTGGCAGGACAGGGTTTATCAACGAGCAGTACTTC. Translation gives CASGRTGFINEQYF.

This clone came up once. The chain joins TRBV5-1 to TRBJ2-5; D might be TRBD1 (6 bases). The V and J ends lost 1 base and 5 bases respectively, with 12 bases between them. The CDR3 runs to 14 residues. Looked up from germline, CDR1 is SGHRS and CDR2 is YFSETQ. CDR3 sequence reads: CASSLQDSMETQYF. The CDR3 coding sequence is TGCGCCAGCAGCTTGCAGGACAGCATGGAGACCCAGTACTTC.

This clone was recorded at least ten times. This chain connects TRBV27 to TRBJ2-7; 11 nucleotides agree with TRBD2. V lost 3 bases to trimming and J lost 6 bases; unmatched junction nucleotides: 4. The CDR3 has 14 amino acids. Germline loops: CDR1 MNHEY, CDR2 SMNVEV (reference sequence). The CDR3 DNA is TGTGCCAGCAGTTTTACTAGCGGGAGTGGCGAGCAGTACTTC. This encodes CASSFTSGSGEQYF.

About this clone: An end of the junction does not agree with germline; a read error may underlie this. The chain uses TRBV28 and TRBJ2-5, with D perhaps TRBD2 (5 bases). The V gene's germline CDR1 is MDHEN and CDR2 SYDVKM. The CDR3 is 14 residues long. This CDR3 reads CASSPRGRQETKYF. DNA of the CDR3: TGTGCCAGCAGTCCCCGGGGTAGGCAAGAGACCAAGTACTTC.

This clone occurred a few times. The CDR3, as DNA: TGTGCCAGCAGTCTTACGGGGGTATCCTACGAGCAGTACTTC. This codes for CASSLTGVSYEQYF. The rearrangement links TRBV28 to TRBJ2-7; a weak D match, TRBD2 (6 bases). V lost 5 bases, J lost 1 base, and 12 bases lay in between. CDR1 and CDR2 from the germline V gene are MDHEN and SYDVKM. The CDR3 contains 14 residues.

This clone showed up just a few times. One end of the junction fails to match germline, which may point to a read error. The chain is built from TRBV6-2 or TRBV6-3 and TRBJ1-2; unclear D gene. In germline, CDR1 is MNHEY, CDR2 SVGEGT. This CDR3 has 11 amino acids. The CDR3 sequence is CASSQSYGYNF. CDR3 coding DNA: TGTGCCAGCAGTCAAAGCTATGGCTACAACTTC.

This clone has a count of ten or more. J is TRBJ1-3 and V is TRBV4-1, with unresolved D. CDR3 length: 15 amino acids. Germline CDR1 is MGHRA and CDR2 is YSYEKL. Trimming removed 0 bases at V and 6 bases at J, with 12 bases between. The CDR3 DNA follows: TGCGCCAGCAGCCAAGAAGAAGCGCGCCAAAACACCATATATTTT. Translating it yields CASSQEEARQNTIYF.

V is TRBV19 and J is TRBJ2-1; TRBD2 aligns across 12 bases. Germline V gene lookup returns CDR1 LNHDA and CDR2 SQIVND (reference sequence). V was pared by 7 bases and J by 6 bases, with 19 bases of the junction left unmatched. There are 19 residues in the CDR3. CDR3: CASIPRTVRLAGEGNEQFF. CDR3 sequence (DNA): TGTGCCAGTATTCCTCGTACCGTAAGACTAGCGGGAGAGGGCAATGAGCAGTTCTTC.